This T cell receptor beta chain was observed in a study of T cell responses to AZD1222 COVID-19 vaccine. Findings and caveats of the study: Unmutated regions of variants are reportedly targeted by nearly half of spike-specific TCRs. There were vaccine-associated CD4 TCRs across spike, dominant at 160-218 and 743-854.

The CDR3 is 14 residues long. The germline V and J ends were trimmed by 7 bases and 1 base, with 14 bases remaining between them. Germline assignment: CDR1 SQVTM and CDR2 ANQGSEA. Notes on this clone: Its target is unknown.

TCRdb's copy holds only in-frame clones and misses some; the assay was immunoSEQ multiplex PCR. The repertoire holds roughly 130,000 clones, 88% seen once, with 18% in the top ten. The J gene is TRBJ1-3, the V gene TRBV29-1; D not resolved. The sequencing used peripheral blood, collected on day 0 of MenACWY control vaccination. The clonotype was recovered from an adult in good health. The chain's CDR3 is CSAAPGESGNTIYF. Here the CDR3 DNA reads TGCAGCGCCGCACCAGGCGAATCTGGAAACACCATATATTTT.